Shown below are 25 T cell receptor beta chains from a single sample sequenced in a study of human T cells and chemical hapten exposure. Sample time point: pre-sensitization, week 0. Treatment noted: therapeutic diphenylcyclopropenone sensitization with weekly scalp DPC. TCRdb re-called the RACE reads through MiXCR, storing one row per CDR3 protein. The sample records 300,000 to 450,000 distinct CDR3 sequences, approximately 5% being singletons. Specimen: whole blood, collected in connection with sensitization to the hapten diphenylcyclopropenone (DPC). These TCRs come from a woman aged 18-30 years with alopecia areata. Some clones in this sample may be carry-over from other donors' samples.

This CDR3 reads CASSQDTRRDIQYF. In DNA, the CDR3 is TGTGCCAGCAGCCAAGATACCCGCCGGGACATTCAGTACTTC. The chain joins TRBV3-1 to TRBJ2-4; D is undetermined. The CDR3 covers 14 residues. Germline lookup yields CDR1 LGHDT and CDR2 YNNKEL (reference sequence). Trimming stripped 0 bases from V and 8 bases from J, with 11 bases between.

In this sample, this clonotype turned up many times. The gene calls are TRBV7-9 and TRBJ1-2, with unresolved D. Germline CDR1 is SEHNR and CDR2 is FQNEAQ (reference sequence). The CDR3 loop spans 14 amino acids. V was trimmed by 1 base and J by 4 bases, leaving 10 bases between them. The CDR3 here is CASSLGRVLYGYTF. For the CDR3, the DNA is TGTGCCAGCAGCTTAGGACGTGTCCTCTATGGCTACACCTTC.

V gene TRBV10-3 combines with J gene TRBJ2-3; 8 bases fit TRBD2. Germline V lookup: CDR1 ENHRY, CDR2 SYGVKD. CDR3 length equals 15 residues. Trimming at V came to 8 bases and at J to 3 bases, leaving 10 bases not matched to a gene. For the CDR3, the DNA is TGTGCCATCGGCGCCACTAGCGGAGTTACAGATACGCAGTATTTT. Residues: CAIGATSGVTDTQYF.

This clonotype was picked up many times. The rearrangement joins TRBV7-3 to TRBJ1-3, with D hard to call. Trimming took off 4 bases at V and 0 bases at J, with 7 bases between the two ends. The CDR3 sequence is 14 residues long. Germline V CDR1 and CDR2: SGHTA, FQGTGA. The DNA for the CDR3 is TGTGCCAGCAGCTACAGTCTCTCTGGAAACACCATATATTTT. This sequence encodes CASSYSLSGNTIYF.

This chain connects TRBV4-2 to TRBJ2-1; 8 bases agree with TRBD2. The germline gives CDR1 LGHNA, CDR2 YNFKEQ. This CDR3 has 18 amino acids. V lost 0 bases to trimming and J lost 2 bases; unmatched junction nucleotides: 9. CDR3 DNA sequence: TGTGCCAGCAGCCAAGATGGAATCGCGGGGGGTCCCTACAATGAGCAGTTCTTC. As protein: CASSQDGIAGGPYNEQFF.

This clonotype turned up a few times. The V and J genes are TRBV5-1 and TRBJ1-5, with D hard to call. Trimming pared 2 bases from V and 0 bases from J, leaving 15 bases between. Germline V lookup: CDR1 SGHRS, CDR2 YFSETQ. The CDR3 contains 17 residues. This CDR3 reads CASSLAGSSDSNQPQHF. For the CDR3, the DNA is TGCGCCAGCAGCTTAGCAGGCAGTTCGGATAGCAATCAGCCCCAGCATTTT.

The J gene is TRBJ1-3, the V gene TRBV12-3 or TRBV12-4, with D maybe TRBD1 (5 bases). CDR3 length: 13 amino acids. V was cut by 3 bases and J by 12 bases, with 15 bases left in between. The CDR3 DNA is TGTGCCAGCAGTTTTGGGGCAGGGAATCACATATATTTT. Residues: CASSFGAGNHIYF.

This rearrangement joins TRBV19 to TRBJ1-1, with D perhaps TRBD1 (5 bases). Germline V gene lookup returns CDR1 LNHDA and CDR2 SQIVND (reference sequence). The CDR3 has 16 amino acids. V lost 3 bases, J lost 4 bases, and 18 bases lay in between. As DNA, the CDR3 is TGTGCCAGTAGTATTCCGTTCCAGGGAAGAATCACTGAAGCTTTCTTT. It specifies CASSIPFQGRITEAFF.

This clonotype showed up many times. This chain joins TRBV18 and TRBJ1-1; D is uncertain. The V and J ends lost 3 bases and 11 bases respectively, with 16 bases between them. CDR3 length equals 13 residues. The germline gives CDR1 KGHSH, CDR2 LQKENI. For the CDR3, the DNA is TGTGCCAGCTCACCCCAAGACGAGGCAGACGCTTTCTTT. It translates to CASSPQDEADAFF. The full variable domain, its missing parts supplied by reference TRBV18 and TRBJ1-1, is NAGVMQNPRHLVRRRGQEARLRCSPMKGHSHVYWYRQLPEEGLKFMVYLQKENIIDESGMPKERFSAEFPKEGPSILRIQQVVRGDSAAYFCASSPQDEADAFFGQGTRLTVV.

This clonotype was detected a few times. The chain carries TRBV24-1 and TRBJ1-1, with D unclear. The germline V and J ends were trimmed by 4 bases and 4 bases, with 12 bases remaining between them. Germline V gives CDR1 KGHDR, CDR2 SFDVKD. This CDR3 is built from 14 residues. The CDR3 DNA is TGTGCCACCAGTGACCCCGACCACTCCACTGAAGCTTTCTTT. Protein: CATSDPDHSTEAFF.

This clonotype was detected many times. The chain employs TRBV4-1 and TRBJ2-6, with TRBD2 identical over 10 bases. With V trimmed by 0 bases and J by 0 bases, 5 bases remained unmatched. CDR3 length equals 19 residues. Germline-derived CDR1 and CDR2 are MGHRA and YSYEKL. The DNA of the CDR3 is TGCGCCAGCAGCCAAGAAGGGACTAGCGCATACTCTGGGGCCAACGTCCTGACTTTC. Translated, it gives CASSQEGTSAYSGANVLTF.

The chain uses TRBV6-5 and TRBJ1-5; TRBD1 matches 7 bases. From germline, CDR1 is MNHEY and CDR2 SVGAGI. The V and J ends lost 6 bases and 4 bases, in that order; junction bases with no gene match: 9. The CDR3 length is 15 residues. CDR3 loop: CASSRGVRGNQPQHF. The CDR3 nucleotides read TGTGCCAGCAGCCGGGGGGTCAGGGGGAATCAGCCCCAGCATTTT.

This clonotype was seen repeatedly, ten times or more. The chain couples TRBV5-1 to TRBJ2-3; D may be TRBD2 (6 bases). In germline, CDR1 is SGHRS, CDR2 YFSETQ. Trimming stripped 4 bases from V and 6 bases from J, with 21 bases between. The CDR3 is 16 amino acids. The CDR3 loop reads CASSILTSRSSDTQYF. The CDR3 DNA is TGCGCCAGCAGCATCTTGACTAGTCGTAGTAGTGATACGCAGTATTTT.

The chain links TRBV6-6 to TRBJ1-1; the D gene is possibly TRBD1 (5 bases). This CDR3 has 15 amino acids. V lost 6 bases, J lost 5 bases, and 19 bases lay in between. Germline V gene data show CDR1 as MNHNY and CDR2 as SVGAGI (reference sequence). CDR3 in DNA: TGTGCCAGCAGCTCCCCGGTGGGGGGAGGGACTGAAGCTTTCTTT. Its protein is CASSSPVGGGTEAFF.

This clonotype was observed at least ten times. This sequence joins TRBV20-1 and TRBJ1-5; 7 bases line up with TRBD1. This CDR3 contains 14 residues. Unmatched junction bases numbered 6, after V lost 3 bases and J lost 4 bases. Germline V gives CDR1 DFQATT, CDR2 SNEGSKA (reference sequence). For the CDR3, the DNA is TGCAGTGCTAGCCAGGGGGGGACTAATCAGCCCCAGCATTTT. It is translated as CSASQGGTNQPQHF.

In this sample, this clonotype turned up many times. CDR3 sequence reads: CASSSILDRATSRELFF. The CDR3 DNA follows: TGTGCCAGCAGTTCGATTCTTGACAGGGCGACCTCCCGGGAGCTGTTTTTT. This chain connects TRBV28 to TRBJ2-2, with 7 nucleotides matching TRBD1. With V trimmed by 4 bases and J by 9 bases, 17 bases remained unmatched. Per germline, CDR1 MDHEN and CDR2 SYDVKM. CDR3 size: 17 residues. Using reference TRBV28 and TRBJ2-2 for the parts outside the CDR3, the full variable domain is DVKVTQSSRYLVKRTGEKVFLECVQDMDHENMFWYRQDPGLGLRLIYFSYDVKMKEKGDIPEGYSVSREKKERFSLILESASTNQTSMYLCASSSILDRATSRELFFGEGSRLTVL.

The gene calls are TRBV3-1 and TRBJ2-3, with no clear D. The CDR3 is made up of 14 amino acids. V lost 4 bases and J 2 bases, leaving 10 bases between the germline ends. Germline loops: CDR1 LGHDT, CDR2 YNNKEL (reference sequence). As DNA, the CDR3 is TGTGCCAGCAGCCGCCGACTGGTCACAGATACGCAGTATTTT. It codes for CASSRRLVTDTQYF.

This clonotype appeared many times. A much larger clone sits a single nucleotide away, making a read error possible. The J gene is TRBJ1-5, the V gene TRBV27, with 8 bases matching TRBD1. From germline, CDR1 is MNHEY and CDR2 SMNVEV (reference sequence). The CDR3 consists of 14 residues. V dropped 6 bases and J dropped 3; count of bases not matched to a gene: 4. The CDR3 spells CASRGTGNNQPQHF. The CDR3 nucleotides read TGTGCCAGCAGGGGGACAGGAAACAATCAGCCCCAGCATTTT.

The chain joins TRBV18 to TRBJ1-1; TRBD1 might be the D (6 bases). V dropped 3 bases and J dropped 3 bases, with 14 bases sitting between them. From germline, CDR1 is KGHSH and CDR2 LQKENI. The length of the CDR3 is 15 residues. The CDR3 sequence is CASSPSGQSYTEAFF. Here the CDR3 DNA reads TGTGCCAGCTCACCTTCGGGACAATCGTACACTGAAGCTTTCTTT.

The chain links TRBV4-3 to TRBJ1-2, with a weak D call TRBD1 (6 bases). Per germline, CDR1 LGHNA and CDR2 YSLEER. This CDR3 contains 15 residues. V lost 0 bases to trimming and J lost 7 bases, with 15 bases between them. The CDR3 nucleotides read TGCGCCAGCAGCCAAGATAGGGGGGGCTTTACTGGCTACACCTTC. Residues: CASSQDRGGFTGYTF.

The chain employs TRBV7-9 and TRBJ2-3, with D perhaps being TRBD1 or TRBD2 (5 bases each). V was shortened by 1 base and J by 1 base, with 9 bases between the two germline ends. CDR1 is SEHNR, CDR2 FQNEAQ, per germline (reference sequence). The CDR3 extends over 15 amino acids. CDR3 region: CASSLGGDRTDTQYF. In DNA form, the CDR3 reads TGTGCCAGCAGCTTAGGTGGGGACCGCACAGATACGCAGTATTTT.

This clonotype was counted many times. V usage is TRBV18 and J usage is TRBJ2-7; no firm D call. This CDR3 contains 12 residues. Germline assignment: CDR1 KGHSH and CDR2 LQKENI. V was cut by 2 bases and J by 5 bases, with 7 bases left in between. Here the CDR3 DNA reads TGTGCCAGCTCACCAGATGACCACGAGCAGTACTTC. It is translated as CASSPDDHEQYF.

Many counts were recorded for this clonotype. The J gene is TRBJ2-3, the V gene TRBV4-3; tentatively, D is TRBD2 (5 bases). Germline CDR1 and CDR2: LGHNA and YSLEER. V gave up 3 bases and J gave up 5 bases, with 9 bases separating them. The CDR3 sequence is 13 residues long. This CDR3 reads CASSQDSRDTQYF. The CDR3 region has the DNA TGCGCCAGCAGCCAGGACTCGAGAGATACGCAGTATTTT.

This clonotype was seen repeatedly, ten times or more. The CDR3 nucleotides read TGCAGTGCTAGAGATCTGGCGGGGCAGTATCAGCCCCAGCATTTT. Amino acid sequence: CSARDLAGQYQPQHF. The chain recombines TRBV20-1 with TRBJ1-5; D possibly corresponds to TRBD1 (5 bases). V was pared by 0 bases and J by 5 bases, with 14 bases between. This CDR3 region has 15 residues. Per germline, CDR1 DFQATT and CDR2 SNEGSKA (reference sequence).

DNA of the CDR3: TGTGCCAGCAGCCCGAGGGGGGAAGGCAACGTCCTGACTTTC. It encodes CASSPRGEGNVLTF. The chain uses TRBV6-5 and TRBJ2-6; D could derive from TRBD1 or TRBD2 (6 bases each). The V gene lost 6 bases and the J gene lost 9 bases, with 15 bases spanning the gap. The CDR3 is 14 amino acids. Germline V lookup: CDR1 MNHEY, CDR2 SVGAGI.